Listed below are T cell receptor beta chains from one sample, sequenced in a study of blood T cell repertoires in COVID-19. Profiling relied on immunoSEQ multiplex PCR, and the TCRdb table lists in-frame clones only, not all of them. Of 70,000 to 95,000 clones in the sample, more than 80% were seen once. The sample was peripheral blood. These TCRs come from a human donor in a cohort sampled during active COVID-19. Each CDR3 is given with its conserved first and last residue. Each record gives: V gene, clone size, D gene, J gene, CDR3 protein, CDR3 DNA. The D gene is left open where the match is weak. The size entry is marked missing in some rows and otherwise reads once, few, many or a size class.

v_call: TRBV10-1
clone_size: few
d_call: TRBD2
j_call: TRBJ2-1
cdr3_aa: CASSEIKTGGTPNEQFF
cdr3_nt: TGCGCCAGCAGTGAAATCAAAACGGGGGGGACCCCCAATGAGCAGTTCTTC

v_call: TRBV18
clone_size: once
d_call: TRBD2
j_call: TRBJ2-7
cdr3_aa: CASSPLAGGSSYEQYF
cdr3_nt: TGTGCCAGCTCACCCCTAGCGGGGGGGAGCTCCTACGAGCAGTACTTC

v_call: TRBV9
clone_size: .
d_call: TRBD2
j_call: TRBJ2-2
cdr3_aa: CASSVSGGTNTGELFF
cdr3_nt: TGTGCCAGCAGCGTTAGCGGGGGGACGAACACCGGGGAGCTGTTTTTT

v_call: TRBV5-4
clone_size: .
d_call: TRBD1
j_call: TRBJ1-1
cdr3_aa: CASSLKDRGNTEAFF
cdr3_nt: TGTGCCAGCAGCTTGAAAGACAGGGGAAACACTGAAGCTTTCTTT

v_call: TRBV12-3/TRBV12-4
clone_size: many
d_call: .
j_call: TRBJ1-1
cdr3_aa: CASSTQREAFF
cdr3_nt: TGTGCCAGCAGTACCCAGAGGGAAGCTTTCTTT

v_call: TRBV11-3
clone_size: .
d_call: TRBD2
j_call: TRBJ2-1
cdr3_aa: CASSPSFRASGGTYNEQFF
cdr3_nt: TGTGCCAGCAGCCCCTCCTTTAGGGCTAGCGGGGGGACCTACAATGAGCAGTTCTTC

v_call: TRBV5-1
clone_size: .
d_call: .
j_call: TRBJ1-1
cdr3_aa: CASSSGGLRNTEAFF
cdr3_nt: TGCGCCAGCAGCTCGGGGGGACTGAGGAACACTGAAGCTTTCTTT

v_call: TRBV9
clone_size: once
d_call: .
j_call: TRBJ2-2
cdr3_aa: CASGQPTGELFF
cdr3_nt: TGTGCCAGCGGGCAGCCCACCGGGGAGCTGTTTTTT

v_call: TRBV3-1/TRBV3-2
clone_size: .
d_call: .
j_call: TRBJ1-1
cdr3_aa: CASSQRARNTEAFF
cdr3_nt: TGTGCCAGCAGCCAAAGAGCTCGGAACACTGAAGCTTTCTTT

v_call: TRBV5-6
clone_size: once
d_call: TRBD1
j_call: TRBJ2-7
cdr3_aa: CASSLDTGVGEQYF
cdr3_nt: TGTGCCAGCAGCTTGGATACAGGGGTCGGCGAGCAGTACTTC

v_call: TRBV5-1
clone_size: .
d_call: .
j_call: TRBJ2-3
cdr3_aa: CASSEAGLGTDTQYF
cdr3_nt: TGCGCCAGCAGCGAAGCGGGTTTGGGCACAGATACGCAGTATTTT

v_call: TRBV6-5
clone_size: .
d_call: TRBD1
j_call: TRBJ2-5
cdr3_aa: CASSYSDRGLGETQYF
cdr3_nt: TGTGCCAGCAGTTACTCTGACAGGGGTTTAGGCGAGACCCAGTACTTC

v_call: TRBV9
clone_size: .
d_call: .
j_call: TRBJ2-1
cdr3_aa: CASSVDLRQAYNEQFF
cdr3_nt: TGTGCCAGCAGCGTAGATTTACGGCAGGCTTACAATGAGCAGTTCTTC

v_call: TRBV7-3
clone_size: .
d_call: TRBD1
j_call: TRBJ2-7
cdr3_aa: CASSLSTGREQYF
cdr3_nt: TGTGCCAGCAGCCTTTCGACAGGGCGCGAGCAGTACTTC

v_call: TRBV5-5
clone_size: .
d_call: TRBD1
j_call: TRBJ1-6
cdr3_aa: CASSWGTANSPLHF
cdr3_nt: TGTGCCAGCAGCTGGGGGACAGCAAATTCACCCCTCCACTTT

v_call: TRBV7-8
clone_size: .
d_call: TRBD1
j_call: TRBJ1-2
cdr3_aa: CASSSNRGRVYGYTF
cdr3_nt: TGTGCCAGCAGCTCAAACAGGGGGCGCGTCTATGGCTACACCTTC

v_call: TRBV29-1
clone_size: .
d_call: .
j_call: TRBJ1-5
cdr3_aa: CSVGGTMSNQPQHF
cdr3_nt: TGCAGCGTTGGGGGGACAATGTCCAATCAGCCCCAGCATTTT

v_call: TRBV7-9
clone_size: .
d_call: TRBD1
j_call: TRBJ1-2
cdr3_aa: CASSLDQGQGVNYGYTF
cdr3_nt: TGTGCCAGCAGCTTAGACCAAGGACAGGGGGTGAACTATGGCTACACCTTC

v_call: TRBV28
clone_size: .
d_call: .
j_call: TRBJ2-7
cdr3_aa: CASRLQGAEQYF
cdr3_nt: TGTGCCAGCAGGCTACAGGGAGCCGAGCAGTACTTC

v_call: TRBV18
clone_size: .
d_call: TRBD1
j_call: TRBJ2-1
cdr3_aa: CASSSDRGDEQFF
cdr3_nt: TGTGCCAGCTCATCTGACAGGGGCGATGAGCAGTTCTTC

v_call: TRBV14
clone_size: .
d_call: TRBD2
j_call: TRBJ2-5
cdr3_aa: CASSSSSGGTFQETQYF
cdr3_nt: TGTGCCAGCAGTTCTTCTAGCGGGGGGACCTTTCAAGAGACCCAGTACTTC

v_call: TRBV19
clone_size: .
d_call: TRBD2
j_call: TRBJ2-3
cdr3_aa: CASSRGLTSGTDTQYF
cdr3_nt: TGTGCCAGTAGTAGGGGACTAACCTCAGGCACAGATACGCAGTATTTT

v_call: TRBV28
clone_size: once
d_call: TRBD1
j_call: TRBJ2-6
cdr3_aa: CASSLFGTASAGANVLTF
cdr3_nt: TGTGCCAGCAGTTTATTCGGGACAGCCAGTGCTGGGGCCAACGTCCTGACTTTC

v_call: TRBV5-1
clone_size: .
d_call: .
j_call: TRBJ2-1
cdr3_aa: CASSLGPQGGRFF
cdr3_nt: TGCGCCAGCAGCTTGGGTCCGCAGGGAGGTCGCTTCTTC

v_call: TRBV27
clone_size: .
d_call: .
j_call: TRBJ2-1
cdr3_aa: CASSSAGTFYNEQFF
cdr3_nt: TGTGCCAGCAGTTCCGCGGGAACTTTCTACAATGAGCAGTTCTTC

v_call: TRBV9
clone_size: .
d_call: TRBD2
j_call: TRBJ2-1
cdr3_aa: CASSDYLAPGLAGYNEQFF
cdr3_nt: TGTGCCAGCAGCGATTATTTAGCCCCGGGACTAGCGGGGTACAATGAGCAGTTCTTC

v_call: TRBV7-9
clone_size: .
d_call: .
j_call: TRBJ2-2
cdr3_aa: CASSLVFADTGELFF
cdr3_nt: TGTGCCAGCAGCTTAGTCTTTGCGGACACCGGGGAGCTGTTTTTT

v_call: TRBV5-1
clone_size: .
d_call: .
j_call: TRBJ2-2
cdr3_aa: CASSFFRANTGELFF
cdr3_nt: TGCGCCAGCAGCTTCTTCAGGGCGAACACCGGGGAGCTGTTTTTT

v_call: TRBV2
clone_size: .
d_call: TRBD1
j_call: TRBJ2-7
cdr3_aa: CASREDRGEQYF
cdr3_nt: TGTGCCAGCAGGGAGGACAGGGGCGAGCAGTACTTC

v_call: TRBV7-2
clone_size: .
d_call: TRBD2
j_call: TRBJ2-7
cdr3_aa: CASSLDTGGAREQYF
cdr3_nt: TGTGCCAGCAGCTTAGATACGGGGGGGGCGAGGGAGCAGTACTTC

v_call: TRBV6-1
clone_size: .
d_call: TRBD1
j_call: TRBJ2-6
cdr3_aa: CASSGGQGALSGANVLTF
cdr3_nt: TGTGCCAGCAGTGGGGGACAGGGGGCGCTTTCTGGGGCCAACGTCCTGACTTTC

v_call: TRBV5-1
clone_size: .
d_call: TRBD1
j_call: TRBJ1-4
cdr3_aa: CASSSVTSGTGAFVNEKLFF
cdr3_nt: TGCGCCAGCAGCTCGGTGACCTCCGGGACAGGGGCGTTTGTTAATGAAAAACTGTTTTTT

v_call: TRBV11-2
clone_size: .
d_call: TRBD2
j_call: TRBJ2-1
cdr3_aa: CASSFLHFGGESYNEQFF
cdr3_nt: TGTGCCAGCAGCTTCCTGCACTTCGGGGGGGAATCCTACAATGAGCAGTTCTTC

v_call: TRBV7-2
clone_size: .
d_call: .
j_call: TRBJ2-7
cdr3_aa: CASRTGGASYEQYF
cdr3_nt: TGTGCCAGCAGGACGGGGGGCGCGTCCTACGAGCAGTACTTC

v_call: TRBV18
clone_size: .
d_call: TRBD1
j_call: TRBJ2-7
cdr3_aa: CASSTGSYEQYF
cdr3_nt: TGTGCCAGCTCGACAGGGTCCTACGAGCAGTACTTC

v_call: TRBV5-1
clone_size: .
d_call: TRBD1
j_call: TRBJ1-1
cdr3_aa: CASSPGQGGTEAFF
cdr3_nt: TGCGCCAGCAGCCCCGGACAGGGGGGAACTGAAGCTTTCTTT

v_call: TRBV19
clone_size: .
d_call: .
j_call: TRBJ2-2
cdr3_aa: CASSQQVNTGELFF
cdr3_nt: TGTGCCAGTAGTCAACAGGTGAACACCGGGGAGCTGTTTTTT

v_call: TRBV27
clone_size: .
d_call: .
j_call: TRBJ1-6
cdr3_aa: CASSLGQGLSPLHF
cdr3_nt: TGTGCCAGCAGTTTAGGGCAGGGTCTTTCACCCCTCCACTTT

v_call: TRBV7-3
clone_size: .
d_call: .
j_call: TRBJ1-6
cdr3_aa: CASSSDTGQSSPLHF
cdr3_nt: TGTGCCAGCAGCTCCGACACTGGACAGTCTTCACCCCTCCACTTT

v_call: TRBV29-1
clone_size: .
d_call: .
j_call: TRBJ1-4
cdr3_aa: CSVGEGPNEKLFF
cdr3_nt: TGCAGCGTTGGAGAGGGGCCTAATGAAAAACTGTTTTTT